Sequencing of this T cell receptor beta chain was carried out in a study of T cells in Graves' hyperthyroidism and ophthalmopathy. CDR1 SEHNR and CDR2 FQNEAQ come from the germline V gene (reference sequence). Unmatched junction bases numbered 8, after V lost 3 bases and J lost 4 bases. CDR3 size: 16 residues. Researchers amplified the TCR beta CDR3 regions from RNA transcripts. First-round RT-PCR targeting the TCR CDR3 was performed with the HTBI primer set. Each CDR3 protein is one row after TCRdb ran MiXCR on the multiplex PCR reads. Of over 300,000 distinct CDR3 sequences in the sample, approximately 15% were seen once. Study-level findings and limits: Median prediction lead before ophthalmopathy onset was around seven months with the model.

Diagnostic assessment was based on clinical symptoms, serum thyroxine and TRAb, thyroid ultrasound and orbital computed tomography. With regard to this clonotype: The target antigen is unknown.

The clonotype comes from a woman in her fifties or sixties with Graves' hyperthyroidism. Specimen: blood. The chain carries TRBV7-9 and TRBJ2-2; 7 positions match TRBD1. CDR3 protein: CASSFLGGTSTGELFF. CDR3 sequence (DNA): TGTGCCAGCAGCTTTTTAGGGGGCACAAGCACCGGGGAGCTGTTTTTT.